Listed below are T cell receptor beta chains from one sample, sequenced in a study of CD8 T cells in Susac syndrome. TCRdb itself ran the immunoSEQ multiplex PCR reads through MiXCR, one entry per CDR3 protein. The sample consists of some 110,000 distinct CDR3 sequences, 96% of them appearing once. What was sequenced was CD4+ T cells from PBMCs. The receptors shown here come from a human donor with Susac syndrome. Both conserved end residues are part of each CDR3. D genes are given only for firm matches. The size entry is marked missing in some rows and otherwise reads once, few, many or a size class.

CASGQKTYEQYF	TGTGCCAGCGGACAGAAGACCTACGAGCAGTACTTC	TRBV7-9	TRBJ2-7	-	-
CASSSPGQPQHF	TGTGCCAGCAGTTCTCCGGGGCAGCCCCAGCATTTT	TRBV28	TRBJ1-5	-	few
CASRATGTSTYEQYF	TGTGCCAGCAGGGCAACAGGAACCAGCACCTACGAGCAGTACTTC	TRBV12-3/TRBV12-4	TRBJ2-7	-	once
CASSQELGFYNEQFF	TGTGCCAGCAGCCAAGAACTAGGTTTCTACAATGAGCAGTTCTTC	TRBV14	TRBJ2-1	-	-
CASSPPGYNEQFF	TGTGCCAGCAGCCCCCCCGGCTACAATGAGCAGTTCTTC	TRBV28	TRBJ2-1	-	-
CASRVNTNSADTQYF	TGCGCCAGCAGGGTGAATACCAATTCTGCAGATACGCAGTATTTT	TRBV5-1	TRBJ2-3	-	-
CAWSRQVQETQYF	TGTGCCTGGAGTCGGCAGGTCCAAGAGACCCAGTACTTC	TRBV30	TRBJ2-5	-	-
CASSQVGAGYGYTF	TGTGCCAGCAGCCAAGTTGGGGCTGGCTATGGCTACACCTTC	TRBV3-1	TRBJ1-2	-	-
CASSQSLSGNTIYF	TGTGCCAGCAGCCAAAGTCTCTCTGGAAACACCATATATTTT	TRBV3-1	TRBJ1-3	-	-
CASSYGRTRPREQYF	TGTGCCAGCAGTTACGGGCGGACAAGGCCAAGGGAGCAGTACTTC	TRBV6-2/TRBV6-3	TRBJ2-7	-	once
CAITAGGGTDTQYF	TGTGCCATCACGGCGGGAGGGGGCACAGATACGCAGTATTTT	TRBV10-3	TRBJ2-3	TRBD2	-
CSASRVGPQETQYF	TGCAGCGCCTCCAGGGTAGGACCCCAAGAGACCCAGTACTTC	TRBV29-1	TRBJ2-5	-	-
CASSQELEGYTF	TGTGCCAGCAGCCAAGAGTTGGAAGGCTACACCTTC	TRBV4-2	TRBJ1-2	-	-
CASSLGDRMNTEAFF	TGTGCCAGCAGCTTGGGCGACAGGATGAACACTGAAGCTTTCTTT	TRBV5-6	TRBJ1-1	-	once
CASSEAQGLQPQHF	TGTGCCAGCAGCGAAGCCCAGGGGCTTCAGCCCCAGCATTTT	TRBV7-9	TRBJ1-5	-	-
CASSLPGRWGNTGELFF	TGTGCCAGCAGCTTGCCCGGCCGTTGGGGGAACACCGGGGAGCTGTTTTTT	TRBV5-6	TRBJ2-2	-	-
CASSVGLASNTGELFF	TGTGCCAGCAGCGTGGGACTAGCGTCGAACACCGGGGAGCTGTTTTTT	TRBV9	TRBJ2-2	TRBD2	-
CSARESGSLYNEQFF	TGCAGTGCTAGAGAAAGCGGGAGCCTTTACAATGAGCAGTTCTTC	TRBV20-1	TRBJ2-1	TRBD2	-
CASSPQSDPNTEAFF	TGTGCCAGCTCACCACAGTCGGACCCCAACACTGAAGCTTTCTTT	TRBV18	TRBJ1-1	-	-
CSVYEGVGELFF	TGCAGCGTCTACGAGGGGGTCGGGGAGCTGTTTTTT	TRBV29-1	TRBJ2-2	-	-
CASRSRLKNEKLFF	TGTGCCAGCAGATCCAGGCTAAAGAATGAAAAACTGTTTTTT	TRBV6-5	TRBJ1-4	-	once
CSVERQASPEAFF	TGCAGCGTCGAAAGACAGGCTTCGCCTGAAGCTTTCTTT	TRBV29-1	TRBJ1-1	-	once
CSARVGSVPRETQYF	TGCAGTGCCCGAGTGGGTAGCGTACCCCGGGAGACCCAGTACTTC	TRBV20-1	TRBJ2-5	-	-
CASSFSRETSTDTQYF	TGCGCCAGCAGTTTCTCCAGGGAAACTAGCACAGATACGCAGTATTTT	TRBV5-1	TRBJ2-3	-	-
CASSLVEGPGQGNTEAFF	TGTGCCAGCAGCTTGGTGGAGGGCCCGGGACAGGGTAACACTGAAGCTTTCTTT	TRBV5-6	TRBJ1-1	TRBD1	-
CASSLDYSYEQYF	TGTGCCAGCAGTCTGGACTACTCCTACGAGCAGTACTTC	TRBV6-6	TRBJ2-7	-	-
CAWSVWGRARNEQFF	TGTGCCTGGAGTGTATGGGGGAGGGCCCGCAATGAGCAGTTCTTC	TRBV30	TRBJ2-1	TRBD2	-
CASSPFRSYNEQFF	TGTGCCAGCAGCCCATTCCGCTCCTACAATGAGCAGTTCTTC	TRBV5-6	TRBJ2-1	-	-
CASIPKRGARDGYTF	TGTGCCAGTATCCCCAAGCGGGGGGCGAGGGATGGCTACACCTTC	TRBV19	TRBJ1-2	-	-
CASSQRKAEAFF	TGTGCCAGCAGCCAAAGAAAGGCTGAAGCTTTCTTT	TRBV3-1	TRBJ1-1	-	-
CASSLDSNTGELFF	TGTGCCAGCAGCTTAGACTCGAACACCGGGGAGCTGTTTTTT	TRBV7-9	TRBJ2-2	-	-
CSVTGRGNEQFF	TGCAGCGTCACCGGCCGGGGGAATGAGCAGTTCTTC	TRBV29-1	TRBJ2-1	-	-
CSAISGLVVDEQFF	TGCAGTGCTATATCGGGGCTAGTGGTCGATGAGCAGTTCTTC	TRBV20-1	TRBJ2-1	-	-
CASEVDTKKETQYF	TGTGCCAGCGAAGTGGACACAAAAAAAGAGACCCAGTACTTC	TRBV5-4	TRBJ2-5	-	-